These T cell receptor beta chains were read from a single sample in a study of blood T cell repertoires in COVID-19. Generated by immunoSEQ multiplex PCR, the TCRdb table keeps only in-frame clones and is missing some. In the table there are some 80,000 clones, 84% of which are singletons. Sequenced: peripheral blood. These receptors were collected from a man between 45 and 60 years old with acute or convalescent COVID-19. The CDR3 runs from the conserved cysteine through the conserved F or W. A D gene is named only where the DNA matches it firmly.

J | V | D | length | CDR3
TRBJ1-1 | TRBV11-3 | TRBD1 | 15 | CASSFGQGWNTEAFF
TRBJ2-5 | TRBV6-6 | . | 13 | CASSSPVQETQYF
TRBJ1-1 | TRBV28 | . | 13 | CASRGQANTEAFF
TRBJ1-4 | TRBV11-2 | TRBD1 | 15 | CASSQSRQGNEKLFF
TRBJ1-5 | TRBV7-8 | TRBD1 | 19 | CASSLQPGQGANSNQPQHF
TRBJ1-5 | TRBV7-8 | TRBD1 | 17 | CASSFDNRGLSNQPQHF
TRBJ1-3 | TRBV24-1 | . | 13 | CATTDSSGNTIYF
TRBJ2-7 | TRBV27 | . | 15 | CASSPHRGSMYEQYF
TRBJ1-5 | TRBV7-3 | . | 15 | CASRWRPYSNQPQHF
TRBJ2-1 | TRBV5-1 | TRBD1 | 15 | CASINRDRAQNEQFF
TRBJ1-5 | TRBV6-2/TRBV6-3 | . | 15 | CASSYSFYSNQPQHF
TRBJ2-3 | TRBV3-1/TRBV3-2 | TRBD2 | 17 | CASSQEWLAGITDTQYF
TRBJ1-3 | TRBV6-2/TRBV6-3 | . | 19 | CASSYLDGLEPSSGNTIYF
TRBJ1-4 | TRBV24-1 | TRBD1 | 17 | CATSESGTGAYNEKLFF
TRBJ1-2 | TRBV6-5 | . | 13 | CASQAGVNYGYTF
TRBJ1-2 | TRBV30 | . | 12 | CAWSLGVGGYTF
TRBJ2-3 | TRBV7-2 | TRBD2 | 18 | CASSLMGSGGSSTDTQYF
TRBJ2-7 | TRBV28 | . | 18 | CASSPRLGLGQVPYEQYF
TRBJ2-2 | TRBV4-1 | TRBD2 | 17 | CASSQTSGGSLTGELFF
TRBJ1-1 | TRBV21-1 | . | 17 | CASSKAPVGVTNTEAFF
TRBJ2-2 | TRBV27 | . | 16 | CASSLHPGLNTGELFF